The T cell receptor beta chain under discussion was sequenced for a study of blood T cell repertoires in COVID-19 (dated by TCRdb to 2018 to 2021). Background on the whole study: The collaborator samples originated in the United States, Italy and Spain and spanned the acute and convalescent phases of COVID-19. HLA class I and class II types, where available, came from metadata supplied by the sample provider rather than from assay-based typing. The repertoires were made available in a free public database intended to serve as a resource for research on the immune response to SARS-CoV-2. The prospective study material was composed of cDNA or gDNA derived from T cells, B-cell-depleted T cells, or PBMCs. Samples came from the ongoing ImmuneRACE study (first 160 participants) plus 1,254 subjects from 6 global collaborators. The dataset comprised deeply sampled blood TCRbeta repertoires from subjects exposed to, actively infected with, or recovered from COVID-19. A de-identified subject ID, COVID-19 status, age in years and sex were almost always included in the sample metadata. Overall study outcomes, separate from this receptor: The quantity of clinical and demographic metadata differed by source and by participant and was supplied without curation.

Remarks on this clone: This clone's antigen is unknown. No much larger clonotype is one base removed from it; base qualities were not supplied.

The collaborating institutions used their own protocols to collect whole blood in K2EDTA tubes. Collaborator samples were shipped for TCRbeta analysis as frozen whole blood, isolated PBMCs, or DNA extracted from either sample type. TCRbeta CDR3 regions were amplified from genomic DNA by means of the immunoSEQ Assay, a bias-controlled multiplex PCR. In the authors' own workflow: The number of nucleated cells in each sample was estimated by amplification of reference gene primers within the assay. To quantify the absolute abundance of each unique TCRbeta CDR3 rearrangement, sequence reads were collapsed and filtered. For each sample, productive Simpson clonality was calculated by taking the square root of Simpson's diversity index across productive rearrangements. The immuneACCESS repertoire file appears here via TCRdb, limited to in-frame rearrangements. These files lack a portion of the clones; in checked studies, under half of the deficit traces to unresolved V genes, and the cause of the others is not known. V, J and clone size are those of that table, while D and trimming were read from the DNA. For this sample the table gives around 86,000 clones, of which more than 80% were detected only once. The ten biggest clones cover approximately 10% of the sample.

The CDR3 numbers 15 residues from cysteine through phenylalanine. Of all the DNA, just the CDR3 is kept, 45 bases in frame from base 1. According to the germline V gene (reference sequence), CDR1 reads LNHDA and CDR2 reads SQIVND. Trimming at the junction amounts to 6 bases on V and 0 bases on J, and the germline ends lie 12 bases apart. The sample comprised peripheral blood. The V and J segments used are TRBV19 and TRBJ1-5, and perhaps TRBD1 as D gene, on 6 matching bases. The clonotype comes from a human donor in a cohort sampled during active COVID-19. The DNA is TGTGCCAGTAGGCTAAACAGGGATAGCAATCAGCCCCAGCATTTT. This encodes CASRLNRDSNQPQHF.